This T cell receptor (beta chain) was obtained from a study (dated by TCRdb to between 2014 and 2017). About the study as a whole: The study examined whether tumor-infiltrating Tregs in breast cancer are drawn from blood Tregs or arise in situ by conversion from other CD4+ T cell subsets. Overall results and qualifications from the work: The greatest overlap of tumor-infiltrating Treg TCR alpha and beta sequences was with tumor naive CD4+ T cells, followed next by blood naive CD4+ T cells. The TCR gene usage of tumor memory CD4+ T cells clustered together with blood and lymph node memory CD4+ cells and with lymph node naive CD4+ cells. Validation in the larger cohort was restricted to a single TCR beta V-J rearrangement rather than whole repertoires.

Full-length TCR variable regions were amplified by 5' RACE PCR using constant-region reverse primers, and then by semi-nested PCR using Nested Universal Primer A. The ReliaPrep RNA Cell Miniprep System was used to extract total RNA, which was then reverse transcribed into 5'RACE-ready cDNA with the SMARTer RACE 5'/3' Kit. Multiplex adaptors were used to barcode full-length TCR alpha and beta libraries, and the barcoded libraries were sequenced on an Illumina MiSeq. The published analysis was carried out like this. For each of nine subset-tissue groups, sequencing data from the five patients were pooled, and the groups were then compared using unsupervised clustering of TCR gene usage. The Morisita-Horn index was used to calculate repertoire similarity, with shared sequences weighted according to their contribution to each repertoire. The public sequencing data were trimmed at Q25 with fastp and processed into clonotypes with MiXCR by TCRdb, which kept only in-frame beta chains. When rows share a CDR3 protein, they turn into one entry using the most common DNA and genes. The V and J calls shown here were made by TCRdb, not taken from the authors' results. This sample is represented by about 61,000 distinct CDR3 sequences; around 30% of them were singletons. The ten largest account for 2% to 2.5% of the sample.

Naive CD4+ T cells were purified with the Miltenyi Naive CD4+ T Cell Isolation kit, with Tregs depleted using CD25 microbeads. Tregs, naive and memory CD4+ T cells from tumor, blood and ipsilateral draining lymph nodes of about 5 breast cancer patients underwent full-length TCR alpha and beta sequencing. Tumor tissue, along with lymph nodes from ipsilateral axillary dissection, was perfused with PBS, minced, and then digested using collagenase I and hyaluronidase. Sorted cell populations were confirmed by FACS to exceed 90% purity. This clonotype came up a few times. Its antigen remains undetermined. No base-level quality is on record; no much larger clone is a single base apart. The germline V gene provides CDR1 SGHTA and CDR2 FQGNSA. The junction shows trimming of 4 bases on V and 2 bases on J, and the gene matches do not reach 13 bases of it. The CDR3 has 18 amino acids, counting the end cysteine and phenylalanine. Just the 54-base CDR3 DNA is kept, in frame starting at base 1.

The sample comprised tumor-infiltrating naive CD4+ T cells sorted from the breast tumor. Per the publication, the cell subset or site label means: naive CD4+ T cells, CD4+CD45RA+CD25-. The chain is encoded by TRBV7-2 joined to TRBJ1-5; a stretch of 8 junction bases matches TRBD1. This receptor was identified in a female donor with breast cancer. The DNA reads TGTGCCAGCAGCTCCAAGGGGCAGGGGGCGGCAGGCAATCAGCCCCAGCATTTT. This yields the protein CASSSKGQGAAGNQPQHF.